One sample yielded the 32 T cell receptor beta chains listed below, sequenced in a study of blood T cell repertoires in COVID-19. The table came from immunoSEQ multiplex PCR; TCRdb's copy has only in-frame clones and leaves some out. The sample yields about 100,000 clones, roughly 87% seen once. Sequencing was performed on peripheral blood. Every receptor here comes from a man aged 25-45 years in a cohort sampled during active COVID-19.

The J gene is TRBJ2-1, the V gene TRBV3-1 (or the pseudogene TRBV3-2); a weak D match, TRBD2 (5 bases). Germline V gives CDR1 LGHDT, CDR2 YNNKEL (reference sequence). The CDR3 is 15 amino acids. V was clipped by 0 bases and J by 1 base, with 7 bases between them. CDR3 loop: CASSQDRGSYNEQFF. CDR3 nucleotides: TGTGCCAGCAGCCAAGATCGAGGGTCCTACAATGAGCAGTTCTTC.

This clone was seen more than once but under ten times. This rearrangement joins TRBV7-2 to TRBJ2-1; D remains unclear. Germline assignment: CDR1 SGHTA and CDR2 FQGNSA. Trimming left V 2 bases short and J 3 bases short, with 8 bases between. The length of the CDR3 is 14 residues. The CDR3 here is CASSLFLNYNEQFF. Here the CDR3 DNA reads TGTGCCAGCAGCTTATTTCTAAACTACAATGAGCAGTTCTTC.

Only one count was recorded for this clone. The chain recombines TRBV13 with TRBJ2-5; no clear D. Trimming took 5 bases from V and 4 from J, leaving 11 bases between them. This CDR3 has 13 residues. Germline loops: CDR1 PRHDT, CDR2 FYEKMQ (reference sequence). The CDR3 nucleotides are TGTGCCAGCAGCCACCTGACTCTAGAGACCCAGTACTTC. It is translated as CASSHLTLETQYF.

V gene TRBV7-2 combines with J gene TRBJ1-4; perhaps TRBD1 as D (6 bases). V lost 1 base, J lost 6 bases, and 9 bases lay in between. This CDR3 spans 14 amino acids. CDR1 is SGHTA, CDR2 FQGNSA, per germline. This chain's CDR3 is CASSLGGPDEKLFF. In DNA form, the CDR3 reads TGTGCCAGCAGCTTAGGGGGGCCCGATGAAAAACTGTTTTTT. The full variable domain, rest sourced from reference TRBV7-2 and TRBJ1-4, is GAGVSQSPSNKVTEKGKDVELRCDPISGHTALYWYRQSLGQGLEFLIYFQGNSAPDKSGLPSDRFSAERTGGSVSTLTIQRTQQEDSAVYLCASSLGGPDEKLFFGSGTQLSVL.

This clone has a single count. The chain links TRBV28 to TRBJ1-5, with 9 bases matching TRBD1. The CDR3 has 14 residues. The trim removed 4 bases at V and 5 bases at J, leaving 3 bases unmatched. Germline V lookup: CDR1 MDHEN, CDR2 SYDVKM. The CDR3 region is CASSWDREHQPQHF. CDR3 nucleotides: TGTGCCAGCAGTTGGGACAGGGAACATCAGCCCCAGCATTTT.

This clone was found once. V gene TRBV6-5 combines with J gene TRBJ1-2; maybe TRBD1 (6 bases). Germline CDR1 is MNHEY and CDR2 is SVGAGI. Between the trimmed V and J ends, which lost 8 bases and 7 bases, there was a span of 20 bases. This CDR3 comprises 14 residues. The chain's CDR3 is CASAIQGLEFGYTF. The CDR3 bases are TGTGCCAGCGCGATACAGGGTCTAGAGTTTGGCTACACCTTC.

This chain uses TRBV7-8 with TRBJ2-3, with D perhaps TRBD1 (6 bases). Looked up from germline, CDR1 is SGHVS and CDR2 is FQNEAQ. Trimming removed 1 base from V and 4 bases from J, with 15 bases in between. This CDR3 comprises 16 residues. The CDR3 region is CASSLGGGHLADTQYF. CDR3 coding DNA: TGTGCCAGCAGCTTAGGTGGGGGCCACCTCGCAGATACGCAGTATTTT.

This sequence joins TRBV19 and TRBJ2-1, with D possibly TRBD2 on 5 matching bases. Trimming pared 4 bases from V and 9 bases from J, leaving 7 bases between. There are 11 residues in the CDR3. CDR1 is LNHDA, CDR2 SQIVND, per germline (reference sequence). The CDR3 loop is CASSKRGEQFF. The CDR3 DNA reads TGTGCCAGTAGTAAACGGGGTGAGCAGTTCTTC.

The gene calls are TRBV24-1 and TRBJ2-5, with D perhaps TRBD2 (6 bases). This CDR3 is 17 amino acids long. Trimming removed 4 bases from V and 4 bases from J, with 21 bases in between. Germline loops: CDR1 KGHDR, CDR2 SFDVKD. CDR3 residues: CATSESAGQSKSETQYF. CDR3 coding DNA: TGTGCCACCAGTGAATCTGCGGGGCAATCAAAATCAGAGACCCAGTACTTC.

A word on this clone: Other DNA sequences in the same sample also yield this CDR3. The chain recombines TRBV18 with TRBJ1-2, with 8 bases fitting TRBD1. This CDR3 comprises 13 residues. CDR1 is KGHSH and CDR2 is LQKENI in the germline V gene. The V gene end was trimmed by 3 bases and the J gene end by 3 bases; junction bases not matched to a gene: 0. CDR3 protein: CASSPDRDYGYTF. CDR3 bases: TGTGCCAGCTCACCGGACAGGGACTATGGCTACACCTTC.

This rearrangement joins TRBV5-5 to TRBJ1-5; 11 bases are shared with TRBD1. V lost 0 bases to trimming and J lost 6 bases; unmatched junction nucleotides: 5. The germline gives CDR1 SGHKS, CDR2 YYEKEE (reference sequence). The CDR3 covers 16 residues. The CDR3 region has the DNA TGTGCCAGCAGCTTGGGTACTGGGACAGGGGGTCAGCCCCAGCATTTT. The encoded protein is CASSLGTGTGGQPQHF.

The chain recombines TRBV7-2 with TRBJ1-2, with TRBD1 matching 9 bases. CDR1 is SGHTA, CDR2 FQGNSA, per germline. The J segment lost 5 bases and the V segment lost 4 bases, leaving 2 bases of the junction unmatched. This CDR3 has 13 residues. CDR3 amino acids: CASSYGTGYGYTF. CDR3 nucleotide sequence: TGTGCCAGCAGCTATGGGACAGGGTATGGCTACACCTTC.

This clone was recorded many times. This chain connects TRBV4-1 to TRBJ2-2, with D perhaps matching TRBD1 (6 bases). The CDR3 runs to 15 residues. Germline CDR1 and CDR2: MGHRA and YSYEKL. The V and J ends lost 4 bases and 1 base respectively, with 10 bases between them. CDR3 DNA: TGCGCCAGCAGCCCATCGGACAGGAACACCGGGGAGCTGTTTTTT. It translates to CASSPSDRNTGELFF.

The chain is built from TRBV30 and TRBJ2-3; TRBD2 might be the D (6 bases). The CDR3 extends over 15 amino acids. V was cut by 2 bases and J by 2 bases, with 14 bases left in between. Germline CDR1 is GTSNPN and CDR2 is SVGIG (reference sequence). The CDR3 sequence: CAWSPGLVVTDTQYF. CDR3 in DNA: TGTGCCTGGAGTCCGGGACTCGTTGTCACAGATACGCAGTATTTT.

Note on this clone: Relative to the germline gene, one junction end is altered; a read error may explain this. V and J are TRBV7-2 and TRBJ2-7, with TRBD1 matching 7 bases. The CDR3 consists of 15 residues. In germline, CDR1 is SGHTA, CDR2 FQGNSA. DNA for the CDR3: TGTGCCAGCAGCATTAACAGGGGAAGCTCCTACGAGCAGTGCTTC. It yields the protein CASSINRGSSYEQCF. Full variable domain (outside the CDR3, taken from reference TRBV7-2 and TRBJ2-7): GAGVSQSPSNKVTEKGKDVELRCDPISGHTALYWYRQSLGQGLEFLIYFQGNSAPDKSGLPSDRFSAERTGGSVSTLTIQRTQQEDSAVYLCASSINRGSSYEQCFGPGTRLTVT.

The chain uses TRBV6-2 or TRBV6-3 and TRBJ2-3; D possibly corresponds to TRBD1 (5 bases). The germline V gene encodes CDR1 MNHEY and CDR2 SVGEGT. Trimming shortened V by 7 bases and J by 0 bases, and 14 bases separated the two germline ends. The length of the CDR3 is 15 residues. The CDR3: CASTPLGASTDTQYF. The CDR3, as DNA: TGTGCCAGCACCCCCTTAGGGGCTAGCACAGATACGCAGTATTTT.

The chain couples TRBV4-1 to TRBJ2-7, with D perhaps matching TRBD1 (6 bases). The CDR3 has 12 residues. Trimming pared 5 bases from V and 1 base from J, leaving 6 bases between. Germline CDR1 is MGHRA and CDR2 is YSYEKL. The CDR3 nucleotides are TGCGCCAGCAGCAGGGGGTCCTACGAGCAGTACTTC. Translation: CASSRGSYEQYF.

J is TRBJ2-3 and V is TRBV5-4; 10 nucleotides match TRBD2. From germline, CDR1 is SGHNT and CDR2 YYREEE (reference sequence). The CDR3 is 15 amino acids. Unmatched junction bases numbered 6, after V lost 2 bases and J lost 6 bases. DNA for the CDR3: TGTGCCAGCAGCTTAAGCGGGGGGGCACCCGATACGCAGTATTTT. Protein sequence: CASSLSGGAPDTQYF.

This clone was counted once. This chain uses TRBV6-5 with TRBJ2-5, with D perhaps TRBD1 (5 bases). The germline V and J ends were trimmed by 1 base and 3 bases, with 9 bases remaining between them. Germline V CDR1 and CDR2: MNHEY, SVGAGI. The length of the CDR3 is 14 residues. The CDR3 DNA reads as TGTGCCAGCAGTTACTGGGGCAGGGAAGAGACCCAGTACTTC. Residues: CASSYWGREETQYF.

The rearrangement links TRBV23-1 to TRBJ2-2; maybe TRBD1 (5 bases). TRBV23-1 has ORF status, its function being uncertain. V was cut by 4 bases and J by 4 bases, with 13 bases left in between. The CDR3 sequence is 15 residues long. The CDR3 protein is CASSPRRDSTGELFF. As DNA, the CDR3 is TGCGCCAGCAGTCCACGCAGGGATAGCACCGGGGAGCTGTTTTTT.

V usage is TRBV18 and J usage is TRBJ1-6, with a possible D match to TRBD1 (6 bases). Trimming shortened V by 3 bases and J by 6 bases, and 15 bases separated the two germline ends. Germline V CDR1 and CDR2: KGHSH, LQKENI. The CDR3 has 16 amino acids. This chain's CDR3 is CASSPSRGAINSPLHF. CDR3 sequence (DNA): TGTGCCAGCTCACCCTCCCGGGGGGCGATTAATTCACCCCTCCACTTT.

The chain carries TRBV5-5 and TRBJ2-2; a possible D gene is TRBD1 (5 bases). This CDR3 is built from 14 residues. CDR1 and CDR2 from the germline V gene are SGHKS and YYEKEE (reference sequence). The germline V and J ends were trimmed by 0 bases and 6 bases, with 9 bases remaining between them. Here the CDR3 reads CASSLEGSAGELFF. The CDR3 region has the DNA TGTGCCAGCAGCTTGGAGGGGTCGGCCGGGGAGCTGTTTTTT. Based on the CDR3 plus reference TRBV5-5 and TRBJ2-2, the full variable domain is DAGVTQSPTHLIKTRGQQVTLRCSPISGHKSVSWYQQVLGQGPQFIFQYYEKEERGRGNFPDRFSARQFPNYSSELNVNALLLGDSALYLCASSLEGSAGELFFGEGSRLTVL.

CDR3 sequence reads: CASSLDGQISGELFF. CDR3 sequence (DNA): TGTGCCAGCAGCTTGGATGGACAAATTTCCGGGGAGCTGTTTTTT. This chain uses TRBV5-5 with TRBJ2-2; perhaps TRBD1 as D (5 bases). CDR1 is SGHKS, CDR2 YYEKEE, per germline (reference sequence). The V end was cut by 0 bases, the J end by 6 bases, with 12 bases between. This CDR3 contains 15 residues.

This chain uses TRBV6-5 with TRBJ2-1; 7 bases line up with TRBD2. V shed 6 bases and J 5 bases; nucleotides not matched to a gene: 10. The germline V gene has CDR1 MNHEY and CDR2 SVGAGI. The CDR3 length is 15 residues. The CDR3 spells CASRPLGGVNNEQFF. In nucleotides, the CDR3 is TGTGCCAGCAGACCCTTGGGGGGGGTAAACAATGAGCAGTTCTTC.

This rearrangement joins TRBV25-1 to TRBJ1-1, with D possibly matching TRBD1 (6 bases). CDR1 is MGHDK and CDR2 is SYGVNS in the germline V gene. The V end was cut by 4 bases, the J end by 5 bases, with 17 bases between. The CDR3 totals 15 residues. The CDR3 sequence is CASSAWGGAGTEAFF. In DNA form, the CDR3 reads TGTGCCAGCAGTGCATGGGGGGGCGCAGGAACTGAAGCTTTCTTT.

The chain joins TRBV7-2 to TRBJ1-3, with D possibly TRBD1 on 5 matching bases. The germline CDR1 and CDR2 sequences are SGHTA and FQGNSA. This CDR3 contains 16 residues. V was cut by 1 base and J by 2 bases, with 12 bases left in between. The CDR3 is CASSLGTPGAGNTIYF. CDR3 sequence (DNA): TGTGCCAGCAGCTTAGGGACCCCGGGGGCTGGAAACACCATATATTTT.

The chain recombines TRBV2 with TRBJ2-4, with D possibly TRBD2 on 5 matching bases. Trimming stripped 4 bases from V and 6 bases from J, with 10 bases between. Germline V gene lookup returns CDR1 SNHLY and CDR2 FYNNEI. The CDR3 runs to 13 residues. The CDR3 sequence is CASSVGGLNIQYF. CDR3 coding DNA: TGTGCCAGCAGTGTGGGCGGACTAAACATTCAGTACTTC. The full variable domain, its missing parts supplied by reference TRBV2 and TRBJ2-4, is EPEVTQTPSHQVTQMGQEVILRCVPISNHLYFYWYRQILGQKVEFLVSFYNNEISEKSEIFDDQFSVERPDGSNFTLKIRSTKLEDSAMYFCASSVGGLNIQYFGAGTRLSVL.

V gene TRBV25-1 combines with J gene TRBJ2-3, with 10 bases identical to TRBD2. V lost 6 bases, J lost 4 bases, and 7 bases stayed unmatched. The CDR3 is 15 amino acids. The germline CDR1 and CDR2 sequences are MGHDK and SYGVNS. CDR3 loop: CASRRGLATADTQYF. Here the CDR3 DNA reads TGTGCCAGCAGAAGGGGACTAGCGACCGCAGATACGCAGTATTTT.

This chain uses TRBV5-1 with TRBJ2-3; maybe TRBD2 (6 bases). The germline CDR1 and CDR2 sequences are SGHRS and YFSETQ. Trimming removed 4 bases at V and 1 base at J, with 10 bases between. The CDR3 runs 14 residues. CDR3 DNA: TGCGCCAGCAGCCGGGACTCGGGCACAGATACGCAGTATTTT. It encodes CASSRDSGTDTQYF.

V is TRBV29-1 and J is TRBJ2-6, with TRBD2 matching over 7 bases. The CDR3 is made up of 16 amino acids. The germline V gene has CDR1 SQVTM and CDR2 ANQGSEA. V dropped 7 bases and J dropped 4; count of bases not matched to a gene: 13. This CDR3 is CSALSGGSIGANVLTF. CDR3 nucleotides: TGCAGCGCCCTGTCGGGGGGTAGTATCGGGGCCAACGTCCTGACTTTC.

The gene calls are TRBV5-1 and TRBJ2-2; 10 nucleotides line up with TRBD1. CDR1 and CDR2 (germline): SGHRS, YFSETQ. The ends lost 4 bases at V and 6 bases at J; junction bases unmatched: 3. The CDR3 totals 14 residues. The CDR3 loop is CASSRGQGAGELFF. As DNA, the CDR3 is TGCGCCAGCAGCCGCGGACAGGGGGCCGGGGAGCTGTTTTTT.

This clone was observed a single time. This chain uses TRBV11-2 with TRBJ2-5, with a tentative D call TRBD2 (5 bases). Between the trimmed V and J ends, which lost 5 bases and 6 bases, there was a span of 16 bases. CDR3 length: 14 residues. The germline gives CDR1 SGHAT, CDR2 FQNNGV. The CDR3 bases are TGTGCCAGCAGCCCCTCGAATAGCGTGAAGACCCAGTACTTC. It translates to CASSPSNSVKTQYF.